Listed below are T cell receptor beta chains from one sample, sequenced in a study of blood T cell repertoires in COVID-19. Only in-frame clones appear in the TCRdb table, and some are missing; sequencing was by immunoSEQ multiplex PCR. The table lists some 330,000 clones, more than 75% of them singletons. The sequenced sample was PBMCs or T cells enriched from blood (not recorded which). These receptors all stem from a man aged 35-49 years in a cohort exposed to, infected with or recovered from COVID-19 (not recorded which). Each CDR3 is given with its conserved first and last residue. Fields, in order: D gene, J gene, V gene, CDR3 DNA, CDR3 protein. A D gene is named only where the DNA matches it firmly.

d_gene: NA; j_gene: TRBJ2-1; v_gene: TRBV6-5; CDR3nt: TGTGCCAGCAGTCCCACCCTTGGGGACAAACGGTTCTTC; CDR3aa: CASSPTLGDKRFF
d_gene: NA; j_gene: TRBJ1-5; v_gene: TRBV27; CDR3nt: TGTGCCAGCAGTTTTAGGGGTCAGCCCCAGCATTTT; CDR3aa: CASSFRGQPQHF
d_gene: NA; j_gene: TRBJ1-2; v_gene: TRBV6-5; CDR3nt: TGTGCCAGCAGTTACTCGATTGGGGGCGCAACCTATGGCTACACCTTC; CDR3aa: CASSYSIGGATYGYTF
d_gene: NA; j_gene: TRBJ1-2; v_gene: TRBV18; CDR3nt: TGTGCCAGCTCTCCTGACCGGGAGCCTAACTATGGCTACACCTTC; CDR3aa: CASSPDREPNYGYTF
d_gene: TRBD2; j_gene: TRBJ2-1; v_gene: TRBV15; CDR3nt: TGTGCCACCAGCGGACGACTAGCGGGAGCGAAGAATGAGCAGTTCTTC; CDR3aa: CATSGRLAGAKNEQFF
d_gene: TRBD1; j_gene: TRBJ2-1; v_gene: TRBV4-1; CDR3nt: TGCGCCAGCAGCCAAGATGGGACAGTTAATTACAATGAGCAGTTCTTC; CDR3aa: CASSQDGTVNYNEQFF
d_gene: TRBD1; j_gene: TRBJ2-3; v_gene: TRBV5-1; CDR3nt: TGCGCCAGCAGCGAGGCGGGACAGGAGACAGATACGCAGTATTTT; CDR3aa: CASSEAGQETDTQYF
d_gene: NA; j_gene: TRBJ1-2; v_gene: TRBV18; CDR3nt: TGTGCCAGCTCACCAGAGTCCCGAGCTAACTATGGCTACACCTTC; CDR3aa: CASSPESRANYGYTF
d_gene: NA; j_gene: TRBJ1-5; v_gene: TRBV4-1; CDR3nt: TGCGCCAGCAGCCAAGATCGGCAGGGGCCAAATCAGCCCCAGCATTTT; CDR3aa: CASSQDRQGPNQPQHF
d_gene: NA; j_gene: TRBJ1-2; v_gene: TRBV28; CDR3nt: TGTGCCAGCAGTAAGCAGGGGAGGGACTATGGCTACACCTTC; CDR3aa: CASSKQGRDYGYTF
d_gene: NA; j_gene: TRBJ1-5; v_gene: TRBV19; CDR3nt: TGTGCCAGTAGTATAGGAGAAATTCCTGAGCAGCCCCAGCATTTT; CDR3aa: CASSIGEIPEQPQHF
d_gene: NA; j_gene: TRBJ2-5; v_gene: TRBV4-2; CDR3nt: TGTGCCAGCAGCCAATCGCCCGATACAGGGCGACAGACCCAGTACTTC; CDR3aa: CASSQSPDTGRQTQYF
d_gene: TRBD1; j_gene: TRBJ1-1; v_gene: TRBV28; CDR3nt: TGTGCCAGCAGTCCGGCCGGGGACAGGGTTAACACTGAAGCTTTCTTT; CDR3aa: CASSPAGDRVNTEAFF
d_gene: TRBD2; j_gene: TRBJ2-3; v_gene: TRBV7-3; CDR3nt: TGTGCCAGCAGCCCCGCCGGGACTAGCGGGTCAGATACGCAGTATTTT; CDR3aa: CASSPAGTSGSDTQYF